One sample yielded the 9 T cell receptor beta chains listed below, sequenced in a study of OX40 agonist ivuxolimab in advanced cancers. This table comes from immunoSEQ multiplex PCR, and its TCRdb copy is limited to in-frame clones, with some not included. The sample carries about 76,000 clones, 70% to 90% recorded once. The input for sequencing was CD4+ or CD8+ T cells sorted from blood, taken in a trial of the OX40 agonist ivuxolimab. The source of these receptors is an adult with an advanced solid tumor such as melanoma, head and neck, liver or kidney cancer.

The chain couples TRBV5-4 to TRBJ2-4, with TRBD2 matching 8 bases. Looked up from germline, CDR1 is SGHNT and CDR2 is YYREEE (reference sequence). The CDR3 has 14 residues. The V gene end was trimmed by 3 bases and the J gene end by 8 bases; junction bases not matched to a gene: 7. Here the CDR3 reads CASSSREGRDIQYF. As DNA, the CDR3 is TGTGCCAGCAGCTCCCGGGAGGGCCGCGACATTCAGTACTTC.

This chain joins TRBV19 and TRBJ2-5; possibly TRBD1 for D (6 bases). V was cut by 5 bases and J by 2 bases, with 12 bases left in between. CDR3 length: 14 amino acids. CDR1 LNHDA and CDR2 SQIVND come from the germline V gene (reference sequence). The chain's CDR3 is CASSDRDTQETQYF. The CDR3, as DNA: TGTGCCAGTAGTGACCGGGACACGCAAGAGACCCAGTACTTC.

This chain uses TRBV9 with TRBJ2-7, with a weak D call TRBD1 (5 bases). CDR1 and CDR2 from the germline V gene are SGDLS and YYNGEE. V lost 4 bases, J lost 4 bases, and 15 bases lay in between. The CDR3 sequence is 14 residues long. CDR3 nucleotides: TGTGCCAGCAGCCCTGAAGGGGCATTGTACGAGCAGTACTTC. It encodes CASSPEGALYEQYF.

The chain combines TRBV30 with TRBJ1-1, with D possibly TRBD1 on 5 matching bases. The CDR3 has 13 amino acids. Trimming pared 3 bases from V and 4 bases from J, leaving 12 bases between. Germline V gene sequence: CDR1 GTSNPN, CDR2 SVGIG (reference sequence). The CDR3 loop is CAWSSGYTTEAFF. The CDR3 DNA reads TGTGCCTGGAGCTCAGGGTATACCACTGAAGCTTTCTTT.

The chain joins TRBV15 to TRBJ1-5, with a weak D call TRBD1 (5 bases). CDR1 is LNHNV, CDR2 YYDKDF, per germline (reference sequence). The CDR3 spans 17 residues. V lost 1 base and J lost 7, with 20 bases in between. DNA of the CDR3: TGTGCCACCAGCAGAGGGGACCAAGCCGGATCATCCCAGCCCCAGCATTTT. Amino acid sequence: CATSRGDQAGSSQPQHF.

V is TRBV27 and J is TRBJ2-5; D gene uncertain. Trimming took off 0 bases at V and 5 bases at J, with 4 bases between the two ends. This CDR3 spans 12 amino acids. Germline V gene lookup returns CDR1 MNHEY and CDR2 SMNVEV (reference sequence). CDR3 sequence (DNA): TGTGCCAGCAGTTTATCAGGGGAGACCCAGTACTTC. As protein: CASSLSGETQYF.

The chain uses TRBV11-3 and TRBJ1-1; the D gene is possibly TRBD1 (6 bases). The V end was cut by 6 bases, the J end by 3 bases, with 11 bases between. The CDR3 covers 13 residues. Germline values: CDR1 SGHNT, CDR2 YENEEA. The DNA for the CDR3 is TGTGCCAGCAGTGTACAGGGCTACACTGAAGCTTTCTTT. It specifies CASSVQGYTEAFF.

The rearrangement joins TRBV7-3 to TRBJ2-5, with D perhaps TRBD2 (5 bases). From germline, CDR1 is SGHTA and CDR2 FQGTGA. The ends were cut back, 5 bases at V and 2 bases at J, with 12 bases in the middle. The CDR3 is 14 residues long. CDR3 DNA sequence: TGTGCCAGCAGCCCCAGCGGCGCTCAAGAGACCCAGTACTTC. It codes for CASSPSGAQETQYF.

This sequence joins TRBV21-1 and TRBJ1-2. TRBV21-1 corresponds to a pseudogene. The CDR3 runs to 17 residues. CDR3 sequence: CASSTRDRRCFDYGYTF. Here the CDR3 DNA reads TGTGCCAGCAGCACTCGGGACCGACGTTGTTTCGACTATGGCTACACCTTC.